These T cell receptor beta chains were read from a single sample in a study of blood T cells in healthy people across ages. In TCRdb, the 5' RACE reads were re-called with MiXCR into one record per CDR3 protein. The data hold fewer than 2,000,000 distinct CDR3 sequences, with roughly 32% observed a single time. The sample comprised blood. Receptors were obtained from a woman aged 25 to 39 in good health. Both conserved end residues are part of each CDR3. The D gene is left open where the match is weak. The size of a clone is reported for some rows only, either as once, few or many, or as a class for expanded clones.

d_call	v_call	clone_size	j_call	cdr3_length	cdr3_nt	cdr3_aa
TRBD2	TRBV7-2	once	TRBJ2-7	16	TGTGCCAGCAGCTCCTCGAGGGAGGGTCGCTCCTACGAGCAGTACTTC	CASSSSREGRSYEQYF
.	TRBV4-2	few	TRBJ1-1	15	TGTGCCAGCAGCCAAGATACGGGGGGAAGCACTGAAGCTTTCTTT	CASSQDTGGSTEAFF
.	TRBV4-1	few	TRBJ1-2	14	TGCGCCAGCAGCCAAGATGCGGGAAGGTTTGGCTACACCTTC	CASSQDAGRFGYTF
.	TRBV20-1	.	TRBJ1-1	9	TGCACCTTAAGGTTAGAAGCTTTCTTT	CTLRLEAFF
.	TRBV7-2	.	TRBJ2-1	17	TGTGCCAGCAGCAGAGATCCTGGGGCATCCAAATACAATGAGCAGTTCTTC	CASSRDPGASKYNEQFF
TRBD1	TRBV5-1	.	TRBJ1-2	16	TGCGCCAGCAACCCCTACCCGGGACAGGGAACCTATGGCTACACCTTC	CASNPYPGQGTYGYTF
TRBD2	TRBV6-2/TRBV6-3	.	TRBJ2-1	15	TGTGCCAGCAGTTATGGCCAGCGGGAGGCCAATGAGCAGTTCTTC	CASSYGQREANEQFF
.	TRBV28	.	TRBJ2-5	13	TGTGCCAGCTACGGGGATAATAAAGAGACCCAGTACTTC	CASYGDNKETQYF
TRBD2	TRBV24-1	few	TRBJ2-2	15	TGTGCCACCTCAGGGACTACCTCGAACACCGGGGAGCTGTTTTTT	CATSGTTSNTGELFF
.	TRBV4-1	.	TRBJ1-2	18	TGCGCCAGCAGCCGAGTTCAAGCAGGGTTGGGAACTAACTATGGCTACACCTTC	CASSRVQAGLGTNYGYTF
.	TRBV18	.	TRBJ1-1	17	TGTGCCAGCTCACCATATTATACGGTGCGGGGAGACACTGAAGCTTTCTTT	CASSPYYTVRGDTEAFF
TRBD2	TRBV29-1	.	TRBJ2-3	16	TGCAGCGTTGAAGATCCCGCGGGGGGCCCCAGACGTACGCAGTATTTT	CSVEDPAGGPRRTQYF
.	TRBV5-6	few	TRBJ1-2	15	TGTGCCAGCAGCCCCCAACAAGGTGGCTACTATGGCTACACCTTC	CASSPQQGGYYGYTF
TRBD1	TRBV15	few	TRBJ2-1	14	TGTGCCACCAGCAACCGGGACAGGGGACGGGAGCAGTTCTTC	CATSNRDRGREQFF
.	TRBV9	.	TRBJ1-1	14	TGTGCCAGCAGCGGACTAGGGTGGGACACTGAAGCTTTCTTT	CASSGLGWDTEAFF
.	TRBV7-3	few	TRBJ2-7	12	TGTGCCAGCAGCTCAACCCTCCGCGAGCAGTACTTC	CASSSTLREQYF